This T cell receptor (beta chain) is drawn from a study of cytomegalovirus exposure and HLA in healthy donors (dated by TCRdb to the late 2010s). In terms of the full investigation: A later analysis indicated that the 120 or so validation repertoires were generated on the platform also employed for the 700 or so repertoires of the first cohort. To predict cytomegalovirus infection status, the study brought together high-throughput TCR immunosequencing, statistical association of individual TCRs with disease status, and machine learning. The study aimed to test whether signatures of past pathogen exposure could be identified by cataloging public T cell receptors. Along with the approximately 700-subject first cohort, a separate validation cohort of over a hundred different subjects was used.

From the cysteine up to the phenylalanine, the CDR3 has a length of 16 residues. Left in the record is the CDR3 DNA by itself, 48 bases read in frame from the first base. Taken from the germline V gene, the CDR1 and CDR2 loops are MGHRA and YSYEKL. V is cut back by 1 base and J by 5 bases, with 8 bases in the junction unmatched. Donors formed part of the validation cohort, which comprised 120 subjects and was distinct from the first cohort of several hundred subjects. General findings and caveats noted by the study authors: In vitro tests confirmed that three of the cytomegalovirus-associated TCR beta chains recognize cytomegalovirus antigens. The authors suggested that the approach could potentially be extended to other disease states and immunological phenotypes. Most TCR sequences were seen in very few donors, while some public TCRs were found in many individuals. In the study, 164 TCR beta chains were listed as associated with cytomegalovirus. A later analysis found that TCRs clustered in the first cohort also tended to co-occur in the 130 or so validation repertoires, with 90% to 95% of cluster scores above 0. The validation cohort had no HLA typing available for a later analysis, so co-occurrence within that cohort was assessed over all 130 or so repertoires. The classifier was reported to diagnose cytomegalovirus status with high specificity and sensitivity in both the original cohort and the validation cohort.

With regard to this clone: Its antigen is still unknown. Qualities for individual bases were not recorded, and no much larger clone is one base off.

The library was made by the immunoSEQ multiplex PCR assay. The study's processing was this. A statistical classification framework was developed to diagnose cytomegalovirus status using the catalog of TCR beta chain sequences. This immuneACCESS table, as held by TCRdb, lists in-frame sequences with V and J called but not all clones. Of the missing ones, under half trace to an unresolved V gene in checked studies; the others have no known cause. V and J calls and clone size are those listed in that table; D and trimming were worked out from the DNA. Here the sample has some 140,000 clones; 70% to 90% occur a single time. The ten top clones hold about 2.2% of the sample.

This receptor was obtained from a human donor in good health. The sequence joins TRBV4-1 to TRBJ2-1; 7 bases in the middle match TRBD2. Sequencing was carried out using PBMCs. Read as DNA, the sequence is TGCGCCAGCAGCCAAGGAACCGGGAGGACTCACAATGAGCAGTTCTTC. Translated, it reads CASSQGTGRTHNEQFF.